The next 5 T cell receptor beta chains were all read from a single sample in a study of PD-1 blockade in classical Hodgkin lymphoma. Using immunoSEQ multiplex PCR, the repertoire was profiled, and TCRdb retains in-frame clones only, with some absent. This table holds tens of thousands of clones, 70% found once. Relapse after autologous stem cell transplantation occurred in every patient, and brentuximab vedotin exposure varied. Sequenced material: peripheral blood mononuclear cells (PBMCs), taken before the second cycle of nivolumab. All receptors come from a human donor with classical Hodgkin lymphoma.

V is TRBV25-1 and J is TRBJ2-7; D may be TRBD2 (6 bases). The V and J ends lost 5 bases and 2 bases respectively, with 13 bases between them. Germline-derived CDR1 and CDR2 are MGHDK and SYGVNS. This CDR3 comprises 14 residues. CDR3 sequence (DNA): TGTGCCAGCAGTTTTTTTGCGGGGACCTACGAGCAGTACGTC. Protein sequence: CASSFFAGTYEQYV.

This chain uses TRBV10-1 with TRBJ2-5; 7 bases map to TRBD2. CDR3 length equals 14 residues. J gave up 4 bases and V 3 bases, and 5 bases lay outside the gene matches. Per germline, CDR1 WNHNN and CDR2 SYGVQD (reference sequence). The CDR3 region has the DNA TGCGCCAGCAGTGACGGGGGGACGGGAGAGACCCAGTACTTC. As protein: CASSDGGTGETQYF.

The chain links TRBV28 to TRBJ1-5; D possibly corresponds to TRBD1 (6 bases). Deletions cut 6 bases from V and 6 bases from J, with 18 bases between. The V gene's germline CDR1 is MDHEN and CDR2 SYDVKM. The CDR3 is 15 residues long. The CDR3 DNA is TGTGCCAGCAGAACCGACAGGACGGCGGGTCAGCCCCAGCATTTT. Translated: CASRTDRTAGQPQHF.

This rearrangement joins TRBV15 to TRBJ2-1, with unresolved D. Germline CDR1 and CDR2: LNHNV and YYDKDF (reference sequence). The CDR3 is made up of 15 amino acids. With 0 bases removed from V and 9 bases from J, the gap between germline ends came to 15 bases. Here the CDR3 reads CATSRDLVWGAEQFF. The CDR3 DNA sequence: TGTGCCACCAGCAGAGACTTGGTTTGGGGTGCTGAGCAGTTCTTC.

This chain connects TRBV4-3 to TRBJ2-3, with 10 bases fitting TRBD2. CDR1 is LGHNA and CDR2 is YSLEER in the germline V gene. V shed 2 bases, J shed 4 bases, and the junction held 6 bases outside the gene matches. CDR3 length: 16 amino acids. The CDR3 here is CASSQSAGGPSDTQYF. DNA for the CDR3: TGCGCCAGCAGCCAATCAGCGGGAGGGCCCTCAGATACGCAGTATTTT.